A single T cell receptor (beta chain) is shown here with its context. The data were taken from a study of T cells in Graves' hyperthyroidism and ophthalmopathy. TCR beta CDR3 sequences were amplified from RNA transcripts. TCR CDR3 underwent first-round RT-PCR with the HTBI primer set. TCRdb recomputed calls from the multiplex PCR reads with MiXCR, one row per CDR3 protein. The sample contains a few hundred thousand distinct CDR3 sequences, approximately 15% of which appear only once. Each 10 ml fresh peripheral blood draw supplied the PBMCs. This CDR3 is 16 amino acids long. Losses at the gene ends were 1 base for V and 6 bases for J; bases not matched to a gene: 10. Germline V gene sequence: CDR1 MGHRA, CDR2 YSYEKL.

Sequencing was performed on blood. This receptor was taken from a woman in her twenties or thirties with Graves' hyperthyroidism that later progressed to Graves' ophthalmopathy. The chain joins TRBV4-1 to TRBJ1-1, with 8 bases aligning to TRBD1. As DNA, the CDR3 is TGCGCCAGCAGCCAAGGACAGGGGTCCCCGAGGGCTGAAGCTTTCTTT. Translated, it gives CASSQGQGSPRAEAFF.